A single TCR beta chain is shown here with its context. Its antigen is still unknown. It has no much larger one-base neighbor in the sample; base qualities were not kept. Other DNA sequences from this sample encode an identical CDR3 as well. This record comes from a study of shared clonotypes between healthy human individuals (dated by TCRdb to between 2020 and 2021). With regard to the full study: The cohort comprised a couple of women and a few men aged 18 to 49 years. For each donor, CD4 naive and CD4 memory were each given three plates, CD8 naive was given two plates, and CD8 memory was given one plate. The study deeply sequenced blood TCR repertoires of about 5 healthy adults to estimate repertoire size and the extent of clonotype sharing between individuals. Libraries were prepared and TCR repertoires were sequenced by different laboratories using diverse techniques, in order to increase sequencing depth and limit assay-specific biases. Leukapheresis yielded between about 0.94 and 10 billion PBMCs per donor. The study at large found these results: Compared with non-shared clonotypes, clonotypes shared by all four sorted-subset donors had higher generation probabilities. Because the study included only a small number of donors, the genetic and exposure-history diversity represented was limited. When a few donors were compared, the shared fraction of clonotypes was about 5.2% for naive CD4, 3.5% for naive CD8, 2% to 2.5% for memory CD4, and 0.3% to 0.5% for memory CD8. Based on pairwise subsampling, the degree of clonotype sharing among donors was expected to be affected by sequencing depth. Naive subsets generally had larger estimated clonotype richness than memory subsets. Rarefaction of sorted-subset datasets indicated incomplete sequencing despite the large sequencing depth. Sampling was restricted to blood, and TCR repertoires in tissue are likely to differ from TCR repertoires in blood.

In the germline V gene, CDR1 corresponds to SGHRS and CDR2 to YFSETQ. Taken from cysteine to phenylalanine, the CDR3 has 13 residues. Of all the DNA, just the CDR3 is kept, 39 bases in frame from base 1. V and J lose 0 bases and 4 bases, and a span of 4 bases separates them. TCR CDR3 regions were amplified from genomic DNA by multiplex PCR using the deep immunoSEQ assay. For each cell subset, the extracted genomic DNA was distributed evenly across all wells of several immunoSEQ 96-well plates, and each plate served as one replicate. Each replicate PCR for sorted subsets received roughly 200 ng genomic DNA, equal to tens of thousands of T cell genomes. Purified libraries were measured with a Qubit 3.0 fluorometer, size-checked on a Bioanalyzer 2100, and measured again with the KAPA Library Quantification kit. Every immunoSEQ 96-well plate was sequenced on a separate single-read 150-cycle Illumina NextSeq 550 flow cell. On the study's bioinformatics: The immunoSEQ output contained only junctional sequences without quality scores, so filtering could not match that applied to full-length reads. To assign V/J genes and CDR3, sequences were annotated against IMGT germline references using PyIR, a Python wrapper for IgBLAST v1.9. Reads were removed for weak V/J assignments (E-value above 1e-6), missing CDR3, stop codons, out-of-frame junctions, or ambiguous translated residues. A V3J clonotype was defined by an identical inferred V gene, J gene, and CDR3 amino acid sequence. The percentage overlap between two repertoires was calculated by dividing the number of shared unique clonotypes by the size of the smaller repertoire. RTK rarefaction, the Chao1 estimator, and Recon v2.1 estimates of unobserved clonotypes were used to assess repertoire richness. Generation probabilities for all TCRbeta clonotypes obtained by the gDNA method from several donors were computed using OLGA. TCRdb stores this immuneACCESS table with in-frame sequences only. Part of the clones is absent; in the studies checked, under half of the shortfall reflects unresolved V genes, and no reason is known for the rest. Clone size and the V and J calls come from that table; the DNA yielded D and trimming. The sample table lists 1,400,000 or so clones, approximately 98.5% of them with a count of one. Of the sample, around 0.33% falls within the top ten clones.

The donors were healthy, HIV-negative adults who had no recently reported acute infections or vaccinations. Every donor was a Caucasian adult living in Nashville, Tennessee, USA. CD4+ T cells were enriched by magnetic negative selection; naive cells were then positively selected on CD45RA, and the negative fraction formed the memory subset. Blood was obtained by leukapheresis, after which PBMCs were separated by Ficoll-Histopaque density gradient centrifugation and cryopreserved in liquid nitrogen vapor phase. Analytical flow cytometry was used to check the purity and quantity of every magnetically sorted T cell population. Each sorted fraction had its genomic DNA isolated and then quantified by UV absorbance on a Nanodrop 2000c.

The sequence derives from a man aged 30 to 45 in good health. This chain joins TRBV5-1 to TRBJ2-2; the D gene is unclear. Specimen: naive CD4+ T cells sorted from blood. The cell subset or site tag for this specimen amounts to: CD45RA+ positively selected. Read as DNA, the sequence is TGCGCCAGCAGCTTGGTCGGCACCGGGGAGCTGTTTTTT. Its protein reads: CASSLVGTGELFF.